Detailed here is one TCR beta chain. Per the original methods: Estimated nucleated cell counts came from reference gene primer amplification. Clones were sequenced by immunoSEQ multiplex PCR, and TCRdb holds only the in-frame ones, with some missing. The D gene and trimming were derived from the DNA, and the V and J assignments and clone size from that table. Altogether more than 85,000 clones are present, around 75% being singletons, with the ten largest covering 24%. The sample originates from a study of blood T cell repertoires in COVID-19. Turning to the study itself: Donors in the United States, Italy and Spain gave samples during acute or convalescent COVID-19. Sample material is recorded as cDNA or gDNA derived from T cells, B-cell-depleted T cells, or PBMCs.

CDR1 is SEHNR and CDR2 is FQNEAQ in the germline V gene (reference sequence). Between the trimmed V and J ends, which lost 5 bases and 7 bases, there was a span of 17 bases. There are 15 residues in the CDR3. This clonotype originated in a man between 65 and 80 years old with acute or convalescent COVID-19. The sample comprised peripheral blood. V usage is TRBV7-9 and J usage is TRBJ2-2; no firm D call. This CDR3 reads CASSLVVAGSGELFF. The DNA for the CDR3 is TGTGCCAGCAGCCTTGTGGTAGCCGGTAGCGGGGAGCTGTTTTTT.